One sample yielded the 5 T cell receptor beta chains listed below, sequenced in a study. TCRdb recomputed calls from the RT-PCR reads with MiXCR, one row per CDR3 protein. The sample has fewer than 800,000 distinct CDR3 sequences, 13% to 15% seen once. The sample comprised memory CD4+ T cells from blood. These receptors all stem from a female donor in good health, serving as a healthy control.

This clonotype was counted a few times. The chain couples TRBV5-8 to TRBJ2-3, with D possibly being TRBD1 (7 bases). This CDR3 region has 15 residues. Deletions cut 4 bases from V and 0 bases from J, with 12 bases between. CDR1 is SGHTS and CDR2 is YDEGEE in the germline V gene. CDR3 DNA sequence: TGTGCCAGCAGCGGCGGGACAGCGAGCACAGATACGCAGTATTTT. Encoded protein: CASSGGTASTDTQYF.

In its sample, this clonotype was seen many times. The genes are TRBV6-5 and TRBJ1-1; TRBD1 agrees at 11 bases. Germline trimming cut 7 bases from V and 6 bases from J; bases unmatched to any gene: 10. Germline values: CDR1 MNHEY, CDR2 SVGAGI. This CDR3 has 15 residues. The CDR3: CASTNYGQGAAEAFF. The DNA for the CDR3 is TGTGCCAGCACCAACTACGGACAGGGGGCGGCTGAAGCTTTCTTT.

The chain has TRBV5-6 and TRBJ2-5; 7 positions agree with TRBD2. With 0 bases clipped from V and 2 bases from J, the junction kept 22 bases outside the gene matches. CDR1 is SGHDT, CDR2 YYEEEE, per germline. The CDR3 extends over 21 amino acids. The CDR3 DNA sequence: TGTGCCAGCAGCTTGGCCTTTGGAACCGGGCGAGGAGGCGGGGGACAAGAGACCCAGTACTTC. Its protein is CASSLAFGTGRGGGGQETQYF.

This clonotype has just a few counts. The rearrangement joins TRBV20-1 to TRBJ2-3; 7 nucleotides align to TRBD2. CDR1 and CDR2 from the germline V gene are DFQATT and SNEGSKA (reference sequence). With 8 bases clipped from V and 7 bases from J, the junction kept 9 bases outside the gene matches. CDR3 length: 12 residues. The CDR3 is CSLRREIYTQYF. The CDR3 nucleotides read TGCAGTCTTCGGCGGGAGATTTATACGCAGTATTTT.

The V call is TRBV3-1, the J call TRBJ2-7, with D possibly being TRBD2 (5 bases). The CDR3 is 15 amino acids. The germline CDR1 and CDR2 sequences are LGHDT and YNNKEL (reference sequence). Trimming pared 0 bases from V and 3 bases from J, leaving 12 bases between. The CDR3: CASSQDPGGSYEQYF. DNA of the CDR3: TGTGCCAGCAGCCAAGATCCCGGAGGTAGCTACGAGCAGTACTTC.